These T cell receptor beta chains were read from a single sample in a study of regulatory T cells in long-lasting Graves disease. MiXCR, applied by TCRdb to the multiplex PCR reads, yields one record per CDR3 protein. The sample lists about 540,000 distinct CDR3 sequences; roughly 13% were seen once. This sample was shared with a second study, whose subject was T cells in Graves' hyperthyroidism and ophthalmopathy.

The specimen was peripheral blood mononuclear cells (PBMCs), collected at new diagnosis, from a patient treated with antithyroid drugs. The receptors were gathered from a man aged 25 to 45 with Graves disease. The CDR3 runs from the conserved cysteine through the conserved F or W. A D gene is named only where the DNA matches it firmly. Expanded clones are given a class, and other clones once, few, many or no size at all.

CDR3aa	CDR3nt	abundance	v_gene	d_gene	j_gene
CASSLALQGSLAYGYTF	TGTGCCAGCAGCTTAGCGTTGCAGGGGTCCCTCGCCTATGGCTACACCTTC	NA	TRBV7-8	NA	TRBJ1-2
CSAIQIPPQDEQYF	TGCAGTGCTATTCAAATCCCCCCCCAGGACGAGCAGTACTTC	many	TRBV20-1	NA	TRBJ2-7
CSAPTTRGNQPQHF	TGCAGTGCCCCGACCACGAGGGGCAATCAGCCCCAGCATTTT	many	TRBV20-1	NA	TRBJ1-5
CASSRYGGEQYF	TGTGCCAGCTCACGCTACGGGGGCGAGCAGTACTTC	few	TRBV18	NA	TRBJ2-7
CSGQGTGELFF	TGCAGCGGGCAAGGGACCGGGGAGCTGTTTTTT	many	TRBV29-1	NA	TRBJ2-2
CASSPSDSSGGTQSYEQYF	TGTGCCAGCAGTCCCTCCGATTCTAGCGGGGGCACTCAATCCTACGAGCAGTACTTC	many	TRBV12-3/TRBV12-4	TRBD2	TRBJ2-7
CATSTSLAGGQETQHF	TGTGCCACCAGCACCTCACTAGCGGGGGGCCAAGAGACCCAGCACTTC	few	TRBV15	TRBD2	TRBJ2-5
CSVTASNEQFF	TGCAGCGTGACCGCAAGCAATGAGCAGTTCTTC	NA	TRBV29-1	NA	TRBJ2-1
CASAASKNTGELFF	TGTGCCAGCGCCGCCTCTAAGAACACCGGGGAGCTGTTTTTT	NA	TRBV10-3	NA	TRBJ2-2
CASSETGDRNQPQHF	TGCGCCAGCAGCGAGACAGGGGATAGAAATCAGCCCCAGCATTTT	many	TRBV5-1	TRBD1	TRBJ1-5
CASSVPWGREDRSTDTQYF	TGTGCCAGCAGTGTACCCTGGGGGCGGGAGGACAGGAGCACAGATACGCAGTATTTT	many	TRBV6-1	NA	TRBJ2-3
CASSQYSEQFF	TGTGCCAGCAGCCAATATAGTGAGCAGTTCTTC	NA	TRBV3-1	NA	TRBJ2-1
CASSLLAGVPNEQFF	TGTGCCAGCAGCTTACTAGCGGGAGTTCCAAATGAGCAGTTCTTC	NA	TRBV7-3	TRBD2	TRBJ2-1
CATSRGSGPSSGANVLTF	TGTGCCACCAGCAGAGGGTCCGGACCTTCCTCTGGGGCCAACGTCCTGACTTTC	NA	TRBV15	NA	TRBJ2-6
CASSPWAGSTDTQYF	TGTGCCAGCAGCCCTTGGGCAGGCAGTACAGATACGCAGTATTTT	NA	TRBV27	NA	TRBJ2-3
CASSSQDKGGGAFF	TGTGCCAGCAGTTCTCAGGACAAGGGTGGGGGGGCTTTCTTT	many	TRBV6-9	NA	TRBJ1-1
CASSIDPRQGTYEQYF	TGTGCCAGTAGTATAGATCCAAGACAGGGTACATACGAGCAGTACTTC	NA	TRBV19	TRBD1	TRBJ2-7
CASSLTGLVYEQYF	TGCGCCAGCAGCTTGACGGGACTAGTCTACGAGCAGTACTTC	NA	TRBV5-1	TRBD2	TRBJ2-7
CASSQERNRESPLHF	TGCGCCAGCAGCCAAGAAAGGAACAGGGAATCACCCCTCCACTTT	NA	TRBV4-1	NA	TRBJ1-6